The T cell receptor beta chain described here comes from a study of cytomegalovirus exposure and HLA in healthy donors. At the level of the study: As an earlier analysis found, roughly 170 million T cells yielded about 120 million unique TCR beta sequences.

The CDR3 is 14 amino acids. From germline, CDR1 is ENHRY and CDR2 SYGVKD. V shed 3 bases, J shed 7 bases, and the junction held 6 bases outside the gene matches. Primers for the PCR totalled 60 Vbeta and 13 Jbeta. Here immunoSEQ multiplex PCR was the method, and the copy in TCRdb shows in-frame clones only, minus some. Of 300,000 or so clones in the sample, approximately 84% are singletons; the top ten hold roughly 2%. Sequenced material: PBMCs. The clonotype comes from a woman aged 40 to 50 in good health and CMV-seropositive. J is TRBJ1-5 and V is TRBV10-3; TRBD1 agrees at 7 bases. CDR3 sequence reads: CAISDSGQNQPQHF. The CDR3 region has the DNA TGTGCCATCAGTGATTCGGGACAGAACCAGCCCCAGCATTTT.